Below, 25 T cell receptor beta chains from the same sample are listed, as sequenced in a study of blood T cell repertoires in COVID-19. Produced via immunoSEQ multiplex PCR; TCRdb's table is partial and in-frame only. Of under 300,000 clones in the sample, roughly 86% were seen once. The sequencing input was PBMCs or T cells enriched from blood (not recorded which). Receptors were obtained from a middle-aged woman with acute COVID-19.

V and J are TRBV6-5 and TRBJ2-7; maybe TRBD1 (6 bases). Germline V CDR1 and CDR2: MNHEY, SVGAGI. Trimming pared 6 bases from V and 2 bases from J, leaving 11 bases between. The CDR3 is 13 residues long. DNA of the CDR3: TGTGCCAGCAGGACAGGTCCACCCTACGAGCAGTACTTC. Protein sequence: CASRTGPPYEQYF.

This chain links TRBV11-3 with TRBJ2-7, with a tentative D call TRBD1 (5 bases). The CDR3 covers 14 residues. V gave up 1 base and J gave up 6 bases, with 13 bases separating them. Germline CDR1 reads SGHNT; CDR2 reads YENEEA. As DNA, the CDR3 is TGTGCCAGCAGCTTAGGGGGCCAACCCTCCGAGCAGTACTTC. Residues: CASSLGGQPSEQYF.

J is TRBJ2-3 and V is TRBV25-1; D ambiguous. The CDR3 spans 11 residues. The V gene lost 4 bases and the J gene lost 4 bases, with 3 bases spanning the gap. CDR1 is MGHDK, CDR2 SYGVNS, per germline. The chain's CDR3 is CASSVSDTQYF. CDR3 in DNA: TGTGCCAGCAGTGTCTCAGATACGCAGTATTTT.

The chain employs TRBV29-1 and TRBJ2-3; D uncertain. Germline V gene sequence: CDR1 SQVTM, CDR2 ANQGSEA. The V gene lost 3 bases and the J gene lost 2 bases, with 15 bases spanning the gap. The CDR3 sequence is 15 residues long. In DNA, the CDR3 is TGCAGCGTTGATCCCTCCAGGTCGGACACAGATACGCAGTATTTT. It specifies CSVDPSRSDTDTQYF.

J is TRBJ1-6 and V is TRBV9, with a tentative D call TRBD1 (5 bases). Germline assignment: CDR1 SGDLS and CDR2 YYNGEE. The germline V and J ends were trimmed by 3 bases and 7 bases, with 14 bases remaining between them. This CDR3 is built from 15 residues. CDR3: CASSAPGLVNSPLHF. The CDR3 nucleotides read TGTGCCAGCAGCGCACCGGGACTCGTAAATTCACCCCTCCACTTT. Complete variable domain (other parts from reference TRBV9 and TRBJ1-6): DSGVTQTPKHLITATGQRVTLRCSPRSGDLSVYWYQQSLDQGLQFLIQYYNGEERAKGNILERFSAQQFPDLHSELNLSSLELGDSALYFCASSAPGLVNSPLHFGNGTRLTVT.

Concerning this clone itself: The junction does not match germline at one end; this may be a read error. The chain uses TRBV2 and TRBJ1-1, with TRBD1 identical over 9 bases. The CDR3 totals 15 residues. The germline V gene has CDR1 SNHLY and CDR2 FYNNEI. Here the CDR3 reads CASREDRGDDTEAFF. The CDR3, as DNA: TGTGCCAGCAGAGAAGACAGGGGGGACGACACTGAAGCTTTCTTT.

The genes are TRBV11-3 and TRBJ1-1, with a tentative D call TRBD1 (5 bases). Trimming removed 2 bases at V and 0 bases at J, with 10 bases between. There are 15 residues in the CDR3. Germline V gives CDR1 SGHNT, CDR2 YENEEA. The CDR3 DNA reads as TGTGCCAGCAGCTTAAGAAGGGGTATGAACACTGAAGCTTTCTTT. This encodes CASSLRRGMNTEAFF.

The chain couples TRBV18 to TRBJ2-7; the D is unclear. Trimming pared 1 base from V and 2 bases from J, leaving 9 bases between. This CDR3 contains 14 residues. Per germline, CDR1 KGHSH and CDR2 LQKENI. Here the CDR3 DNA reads TGTGCCAGCTCACCACGCGCAGGTCCCTACGAGCAGTACTTC. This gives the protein CASSPRAGPYEQYF.

The CDR3 nucleotides are TGCGCCAGCCGGACAGGATCCTCCTATAATTCACCCCTCCACTTT. Amino acids: CASRTGSSYNSPLHF. The rearrangement links TRBV10-1 to TRBJ1-6; 7 nucleotides align to TRBD1. J gave up 0 bases and V 8 bases, and 4 bases lay outside the gene matches. There are 15 residues in the CDR3. CDR1 WNHNN and CDR2 SYGVQD come from the germline V gene (reference sequence).

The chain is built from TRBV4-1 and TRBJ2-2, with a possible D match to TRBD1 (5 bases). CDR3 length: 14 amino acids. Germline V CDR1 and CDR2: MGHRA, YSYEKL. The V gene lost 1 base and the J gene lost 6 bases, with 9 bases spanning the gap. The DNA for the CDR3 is TGCGCCAGCAGCCAAGGACAGTTGCCCGGGGAGCTGTTTTTT. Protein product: CASSQGQLPGELFF.

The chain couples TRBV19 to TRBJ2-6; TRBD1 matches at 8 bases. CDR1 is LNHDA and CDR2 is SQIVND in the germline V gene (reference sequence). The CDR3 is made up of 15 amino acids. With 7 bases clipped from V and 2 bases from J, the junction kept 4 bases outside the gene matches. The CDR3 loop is CASTAGQAGANVLTF. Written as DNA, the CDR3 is TGTGCCAGTACCGCGGGACAGGCTGGGGCCAACGTCCTGACTTTC.

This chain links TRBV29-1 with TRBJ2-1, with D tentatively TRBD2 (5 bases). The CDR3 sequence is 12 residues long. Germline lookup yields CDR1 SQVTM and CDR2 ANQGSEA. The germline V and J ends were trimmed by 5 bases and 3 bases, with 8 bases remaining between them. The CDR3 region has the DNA TGCAGCGTTACACTAGTCTACAATGAGCAGTTCTTC. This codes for CSVTLVYNEQFF.

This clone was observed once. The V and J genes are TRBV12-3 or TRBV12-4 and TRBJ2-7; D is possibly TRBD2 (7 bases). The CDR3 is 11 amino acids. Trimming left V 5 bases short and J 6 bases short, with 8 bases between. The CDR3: CASSGGAEQYF. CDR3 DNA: TGTGCCAGCAGTGGGGGGGCCGAGCAGTACTTC.

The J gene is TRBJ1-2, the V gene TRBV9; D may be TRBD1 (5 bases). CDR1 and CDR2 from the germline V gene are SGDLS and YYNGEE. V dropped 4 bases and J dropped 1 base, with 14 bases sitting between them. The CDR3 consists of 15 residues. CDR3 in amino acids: CASSSGTGDNYGYTF. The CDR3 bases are TGTGCCAGCAGCTCAGGGACTGGGGATAACTATGGCTACACCTTC.

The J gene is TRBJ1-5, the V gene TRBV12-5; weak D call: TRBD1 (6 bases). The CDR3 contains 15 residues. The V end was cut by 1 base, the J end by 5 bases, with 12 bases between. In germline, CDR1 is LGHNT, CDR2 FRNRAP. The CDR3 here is CASGLGDMVHQPQHF. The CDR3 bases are TGTGCTAGTGGTTTGGGGGACATGGTCCATCAGCCCCAGCATTTT.

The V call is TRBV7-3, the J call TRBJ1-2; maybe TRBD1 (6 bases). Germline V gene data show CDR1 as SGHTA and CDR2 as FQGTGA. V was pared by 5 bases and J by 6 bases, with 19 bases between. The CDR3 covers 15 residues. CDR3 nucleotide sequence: TGTGCCAGCAGCCGGAGTGGGCGGGGGCCCGATGGCTACACCTTC. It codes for CASSRSGRGPDGYTF. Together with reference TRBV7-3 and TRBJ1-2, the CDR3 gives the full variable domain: GAGVSQTPSNKVTEKGKYVELRCDPISGHTALYWYRQSLGQGPEFLIYFQGTGAADDSGLPNDRFFAVRPEGSVSTLKIQRTERGDSAVYLCASSRSGRGPDGYTFGSGTRLTVV.

The chain's CDR3 is CASSGDATSATEAFF. The CDR3 DNA reads TGTGCCAGCAGTGGAGATGCGACTTCTGCCACTGAAGCTTTCTTT. The V and J genes are TRBV2 and TRBJ1-1, with D unresolved. The CDR3 covers 15 residues. Deletions cut 4 bases from V and 4 bases from J, with 16 bases between. In germline, CDR1 is SNHLY, CDR2 FYNNEI.

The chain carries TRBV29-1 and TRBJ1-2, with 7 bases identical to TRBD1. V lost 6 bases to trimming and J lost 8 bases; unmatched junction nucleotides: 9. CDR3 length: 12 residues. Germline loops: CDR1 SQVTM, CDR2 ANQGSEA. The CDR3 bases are TGCAGCGTGTCCCACAGGGGAGGAGGCTACACCTTC. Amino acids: CSVSHRGGGYTF.

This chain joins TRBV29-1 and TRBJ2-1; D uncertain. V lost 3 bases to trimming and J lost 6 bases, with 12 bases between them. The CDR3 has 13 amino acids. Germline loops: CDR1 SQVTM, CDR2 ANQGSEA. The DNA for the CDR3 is TGCAGCGTTGATGAGACAAACGGCAATGAGCAGTTCTTC. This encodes CSVDETNGNEQFF.

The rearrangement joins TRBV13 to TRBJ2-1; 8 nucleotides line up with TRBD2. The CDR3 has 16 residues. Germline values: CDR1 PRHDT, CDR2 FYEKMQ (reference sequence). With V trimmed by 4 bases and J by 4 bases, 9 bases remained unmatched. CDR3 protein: CASSSPRSGSYNEQFF. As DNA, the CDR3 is TGTGCCAGCAGCTCCCCAAGGAGCGGGAGTTACAATGAGCAGTTCTTC. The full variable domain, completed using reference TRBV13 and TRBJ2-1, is AAGVIQSPRHLIKEKRETATLKCYPIPRHDTVYWYQQGPGQDPQFLISFYEKMQSDKGSIPDRFSAQQFSDYHSELNMSSLELGDSALYFCASSSPRSGSYNEQFFGPGTRLTVL.

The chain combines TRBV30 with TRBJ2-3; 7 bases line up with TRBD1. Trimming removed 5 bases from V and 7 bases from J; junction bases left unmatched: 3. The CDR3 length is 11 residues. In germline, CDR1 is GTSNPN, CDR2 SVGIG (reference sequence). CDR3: CAWEQGNTQYF. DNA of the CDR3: TGTGCCTGGGAACAGGGGAATACGCAGTATTTT.

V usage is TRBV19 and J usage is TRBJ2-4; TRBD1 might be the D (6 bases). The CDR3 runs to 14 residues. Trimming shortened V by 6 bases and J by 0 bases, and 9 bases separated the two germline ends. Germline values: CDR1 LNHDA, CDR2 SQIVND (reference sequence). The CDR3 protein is CASRDRLAKNIQYF. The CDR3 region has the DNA TGTGCCAGTAGGGACAGATTAGCCAAAAACATTCAGTACTTC.

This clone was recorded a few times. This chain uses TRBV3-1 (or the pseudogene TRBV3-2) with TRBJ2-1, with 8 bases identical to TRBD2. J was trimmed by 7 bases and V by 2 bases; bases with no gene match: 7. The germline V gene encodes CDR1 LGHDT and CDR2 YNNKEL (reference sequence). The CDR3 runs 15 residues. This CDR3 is CASSQMAGGLNEQFF. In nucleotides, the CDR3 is TGTGCCAGCAGCCAAATGGCGGGGGGTTTAAATGAGCAGTTCTTC.

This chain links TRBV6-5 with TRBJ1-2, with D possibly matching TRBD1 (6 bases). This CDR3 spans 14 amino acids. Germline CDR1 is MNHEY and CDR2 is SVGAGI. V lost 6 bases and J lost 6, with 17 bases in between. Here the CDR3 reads CASSPGAGENGYTF. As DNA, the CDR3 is TGTGCCAGCAGCCCAGGGGCGGGGGAGAATGGCTACACCTTC.

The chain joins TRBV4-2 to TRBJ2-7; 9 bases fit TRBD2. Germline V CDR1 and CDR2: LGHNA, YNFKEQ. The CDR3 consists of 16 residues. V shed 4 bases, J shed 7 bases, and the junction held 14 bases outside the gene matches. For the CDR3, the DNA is TGTGCCAGCAGCCCCCCCGGGGATCTAGCGGGACGGGAGCAGTACTTC. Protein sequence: CASSPPGDLAGREQYF.